This T cell receptor (beta chain) was sequenced in a study of cytomegalovirus exposure and HLA in healthy donors. The repertoire was sequenced with immunoSEQ multiplex PCR; TCRdb's copy has only in-frame clones and lacks some. Of about 110,000 clones in the sample, more than 70% were seen once. The germline V gene encodes CDR1 WSHSY and CDR2 SAAADI. J was trimmed by 0 bases and V by 6 bases; bases with no gene match: 6. The CDR3 spans 15 residues. A word on this clone: Its antigen is not identified.

Study results and limitations: A classifier reportedly called cytomegalovirus status with high sensitivity and specificity. Most sequenced TCRs were rare (though some public TCRs occurred in many donors). Among the CMV-associated chains, a few were confirmed in vitro as specific for CMV antigens.

The chain recombines TRBV10-2 with TRBJ2-7; 9 bases fit TRBD1. The specimen was PBMCs. This sequence was found in a woman between 18 and 30 years old in good health and CMV-seronegative. CDR3 protein: CASSLTGGYSYEQYF. In DNA, the CDR3 is TGCGCCAGCAGCCTGACAGGGGGATACTCCTACGAGCAGTACTTC.